This T cell receptor beta chain comes out of a study of blood T cell repertoires in COVID-19 (dated by TCRdb to the early 2020s). Context from the whole study: Samples from collaborators originated in the United States, Italy and Spain and spanned both the acute and convalescent phases of COVID-19. Subjects who had been exposed to COVID-19, were actively infected with it, or had recovered from it provided the deeply sampled blood TCRbeta repertoires that made up the dataset. Samples were obtained from the ongoing ImmuneRACE study (first 160 participants) and from about 1,300 subjects provided by 6 global collaborators. Nearly every sample came with metadata listing a de-identified subject ID, COVID-19 status, age in years and sex. Where available, HLA class I and class II types were obtained from metadata supplied by the sample provider rather than from assay-based typing. The prospective study material was composed of cDNA or gDNA derived from T cells, B-cell-depleted T cells, or PBMCs. The repertoires were released in a freely available public database intended as a resource for research on the immune response to SARS-CoV-2. On the study overall, not on this receptor specifically: How much clinical and demographic metadata was included differed by source and by participant, and the metadata was provided uncurated.

Comments on this clone: Its antigen is still unknown. Per-base qualities were not stored, and no clone one base away is much larger.

The trim is 2 bases for V and 4 bases for J, with a gap of 14 bases between the germline ends. The CDR3 starts with the cysteine, ends with the phenylalanine, and has 15 residues. The entry retains the CDR3 DNA only, 45 bases that are in frame from base 1. Taken from the germline V gene, the CDR1 and CDR2 loops are SGHVS and FQNEAQ. One collaborating source in Seattle enrolled patients while the patients were actively infected and followed the patients over time throughout the course of disease. Whole blood was collected in K2EDTA tubes by collaborating institutions according to the institutions' own protocols. For TCRbeta analysis, collaborator samples were shipped as frozen whole blood, as isolated PBMCs, or as DNA extracted from either sample type. TCRbeta CDR3 regions were amplified from genomic DNA by means of the immunoSEQ Assay, a bias-controlled multiplex PCR. In the authors' own workflow: The number of nucleated cells in each sample was estimated by amplification of reference gene primers within the assay. To quantify the absolute abundance of each unique TCRbeta CDR3 rearrangement, sequence reads were collapsed and filtered. Productive Simpson clonality was computed per sample as the square root of Simpson's diversity index over productive rearrangements. TCRdb took over this immuneACCESS table, retaining in-frame rearrangements with V and J assigned. Such tables are incomplete; in checked studies, under half of the missing clones stem from an unresolved V gene, and the remainder is unexplained. D and trimming come from the DNA, and the V and J calls and clone size come from that table. The table for this sample lists under 400,000 clones; approximately 89% of them were counted only once. The ten largest account for around 1.6% of the sample.

Specimen: peripheral blood. This receptor chain uses TRBV7-8 and TRBJ1-2, with a tentative D gene TRBD1 over 6 matching bases. This clonotype was sampled from a woman aged 30 to 39 with COVID-19, enrolled during active disease. The CDR3 region reads CASSLYTQGSYGYTF. The DNA sequence is as follows: TGTGCCAGCAGCTTATACACCCAGGGGAGCTATGGCTACACCTTC.